This T cell receptor (beta chain) was captured by sequencing in a study of blood T cell repertoires in COVID-19. Overall study: The cDNA or gDNA used as material had been derived from T cells, B-cell-depleted T cells, or PBMCs.

Generated by immunoSEQ multiplex PCR, the TCRdb table keeps only in-frame clones and is missing some. The sample contains more than 200,000 clones, 80% to 90% of which appear only once. Deletions cut 4 bases from V and 7 bases from J, with 22 bases between. Germline V gene data show CDR1 as MNHNY and CDR2 as SVGAGI (reference sequence). The CDR3 is 16 amino acids. The V and J genes are TRBV6-6 and TRBJ1-1; no definite D call. The sample comprised peripheral blood. This receptor was obtained from a middle-aged man with acute or convalescent COVID-19. The CDR3: CASSSHNGPGKDEAFF. CDR3 in DNA: TGTGCCAGCAGTTCCCATAATGGACCGGGGAAGGATGAAGCTTTCTTT.